This note documents a single T cell receptor (beta chain) sequence. The data were taken from a study of T cell responses to AZD1222 COVID-19 vaccine. Sequencing used immunoSEQ multiplex PCR; TCRdb keeps in-frame clones, though not all of them. The table shows some 92,000 clones, with 91% occurring only once. Trimming cost V 0 bases and J 5 bases, with 8 bases left between them. There are 14 residues in the CDR3. Germline CDR1 LGHDT, CDR2 YNNKEL (reference sequence). V usage is TRBV3-1 (or the pseudogene TRBV3-2) and J usage is TRBJ1-5; no clear D gene. The specimen comprised peripheral blood, sampled on day 0 of MenACWY control vaccination. The source is an adult in good health. The CDR3 DNA reads TGTGCCAGCAGCCAAGAGACTCGATATCAGCCCCAGCATTTT. It is translated as CASSQETRYQPQHF.